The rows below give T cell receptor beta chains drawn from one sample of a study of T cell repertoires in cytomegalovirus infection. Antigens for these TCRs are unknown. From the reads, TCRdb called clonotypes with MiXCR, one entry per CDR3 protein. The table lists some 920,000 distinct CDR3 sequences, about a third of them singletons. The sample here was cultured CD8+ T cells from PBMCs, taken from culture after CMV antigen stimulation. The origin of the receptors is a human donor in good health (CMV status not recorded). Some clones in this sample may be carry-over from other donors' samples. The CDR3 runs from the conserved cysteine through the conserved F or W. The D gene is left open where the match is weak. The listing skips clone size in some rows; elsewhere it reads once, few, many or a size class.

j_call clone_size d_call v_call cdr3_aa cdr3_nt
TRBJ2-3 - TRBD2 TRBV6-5 CASSKQRGLEDTQYF TGTGCCAGCAGTAAACAGCGGGGGCTGGAAGATACGCAGTATTTT
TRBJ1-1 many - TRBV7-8 CASSLSLVTEAFF TGTGCCAGCAGCTTAAGCCTGGTGACTGAAGCTTTCTTT
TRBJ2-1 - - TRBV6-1 CASSEGGWGEQFF TGTGCCAGCAGTGAAGGGGGGTGGGGTGAGCAGTTCTTC
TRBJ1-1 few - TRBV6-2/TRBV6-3 CASSYGGDGTEAFF TGTGCCAGCAGTTACGGGGGCGATGGGACTGAAGCTTTCTTT
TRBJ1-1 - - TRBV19 CVSSRGETNTEAFF TGTGTCAGTAGTAGGGGAGAGACGAACACTGAAGCTTTCTTT
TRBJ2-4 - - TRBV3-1 CASSQTVQGAKNIQYF TGTGCCAGCAGCCAAACTGTCCAGGGTGCCAAAAACATTCAGTACTTC
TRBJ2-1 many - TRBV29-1 CSVGKYSSYNEQFF TGCAGCGTTGGGAAGTACAGCTCCTACAATGAGCAGTTCTTC
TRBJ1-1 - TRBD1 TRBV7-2 CASSLGQPRAFF TGTGCCAGCAGCTTGGGACAGCCAAGAGCTTTCTTT
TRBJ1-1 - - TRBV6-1 CASSEDDPEAFF TGTGCCAGCAGTGAAGATGACCCTGAAGCTTTCTTT
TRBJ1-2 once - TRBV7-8 CVSSPREGAYNGYTF TGTGTCAGCAGCCCCAGAGAGGGCGCCTATAATGGCTACACCTTC
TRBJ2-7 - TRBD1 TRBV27 CASTLTGGYGLEQYF TGTGCCAGCACCCTGACAGGGGGCTACGGGCTCGAGCAGTACTTC
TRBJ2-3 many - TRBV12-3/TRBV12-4 CASSLMVGDTQYF TGTGCCAGCAGTTTGATGGTAGGGGATACGCAGTATTTT
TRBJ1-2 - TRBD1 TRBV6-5 CASSLRPTGGSNGYTF TGTGCCAGCAGCCTCAGACCGACAGGGGGTAGCAATGGCTACACCTTC
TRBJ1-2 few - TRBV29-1 CSATRGGDYGYTF TGCAGCGCTACGCGGGGGGGCGACTATGGCTACACCTTC
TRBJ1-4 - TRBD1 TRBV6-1 CASSGGDRGPNEKLFF TGTGCCAGCAGTGGAGGGGACAGGGGCCCTAATGAAAAACTGTTTTTT
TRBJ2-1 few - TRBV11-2 CASEVWGAPNEQFF TGTGCCAGCGAGGTCTGGGGGGCCCCCAATGAGCAGTTCTTC
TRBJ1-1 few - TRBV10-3 CAISDSNTEAFF TGTGCCATCAGTGACAGCAACACTGAAGCTTTCTTT